Detailed here is one T cell receptor beta chain. Patients had HPV-negative, locally advanced oral cavity squamous cell carcinoma. Most PBMC samples had 480 ng input DNA in six replicates. Using immunoSEQ multiplex PCR, the repertoire was profiled, and TCRdb retains in-frame clones only, with some absent. The sample records roughly 67,000 clones, 65% to 85% being singletons. This specimen comes from a study of neoadjuvant anti-PD-1 for oral cavity cancer. In the study overall: Patients without progression got a fourth dose around day 43.

V was clipped by 2 bases and J by 4 bases; unmatched bases: 6. This CDR3 comprises 17 residues. Germline V gene sequence: CDR1 WSHSY, CDR2 SAAADI. The genes are TRBV10-2 and TRBJ2-3, with TRBD2 identical over 13 bases. This TCR was recovered from a person aged 40-85 years with oral cavity squamous cell carcinoma. Here the sequenced sample was PBMCs, taken before nivolumab (anti-PD-1) treatment. DNA of the CDR3: TGCGCCAGCAGTGAGCCCCGGACTAGCGGGAGAGCAGATACGCAGTATTTT. As protein: CASSEPRTSGRADTQYF.